These 5 T cell receptor beta chains share one sample of origin, sequenced in a study of post-analysis software for immune sequencing data. Study conclusions and caveats: Among 5 or 6 TRBV segments more frequent in patients than controls were TRBV5-6, TRBV5-1 and TRBV20-1.

Tagging with unique molecular identifiers was a feature of the TCR beta cDNA libraries. Each CDR3 protein gets one entry after TCRdb re-called the PCR reads with MiXCR. Among 820,000 or so distinct CDR3 sequences, approximately 50% were seen once, and the ten largest hold 4% to 5.5%. Their specific antigens are unknown. Sequencing input: blood. All receptors come from a girl under 18 with multiple sclerosis.

The table lists this clonotype with a few counts. This chain uses TRBV6-6 with TRBJ2-3; D is ambiguous. The germline V gene has CDR1 MNHNY and CDR2 SVGAGI (reference sequence). Trimming cost V 0 bases and J 6 bases, with 7 bases left between them. CDR3 length: 13 amino acids. CDR3 amino acids: CASSYSGSDTQYF. CDR3 bases: TGTGCCAGCAGTTACTCGGGCAGCGATACGCAGTATTTT.

This clonotype occurred a few times. V gene TRBV6-6 combines with J gene TRBJ1-1, with D hard to call. Per the germline V gene, CDR1 is MNHNY and CDR2 is SVGAGI (reference sequence). The V end lost 4 bases, the J end lost 0 bases, and 9 bases lay between the germline ends. The CDR3 has 14 amino acids. The CDR3 nucleotides are TGTGCCAGCAGTTCAAGGTCGGTGAACACTGAAGCTTTCTTT. This codes for CASSSRSVNTEAFF.

This clonotype was counted a few times. The chain links TRBV7-9 to TRBJ2-4; TRBD1 matches 9 bases. Trimming cost V 5 bases and J 5 bases; bases outside gene matches: 7. Germline V gene lookup returns CDR1 SEHNR and CDR2 FQNEAQ (reference sequence). The CDR3 has 15 residues. The CDR3 coding sequence is TGTGCCAGCAGCCGCCGGGACAGGGAAGAAAACATTCAGTACTTC. Translated: CASSRRDREENIQYF. Full variable domain (rest looked up from reference TRBV7-9 and TRBJ2-4): DTGVSQNPRHKITKRGQNVTFRCDPISEHNRLYWYRQTLGQGPEFLTYFQNEAQLEKSRLLSDRFSAERPKGSFSTLEIQRTEQGDSAMYLCASSRRDREENIQYFGAGTRLSVL.

V is TRBV12-3 or TRBV12-4 and J is TRBJ1-2; D is perhaps TRBD1 (6 bases). CDR3 length: 18 amino acids. The germline V and J ends were trimmed by 6 bases and 8 bases, with 31 bases remaining between them. Written as DNA, the CDR3 is TGTGCCAGCAGCCCCGGTTGGGGACAACCAAGGCCACTGGACGGCTACACCTTC. Protein: CASSPGWGQPRPLDGYTF.

V and J are TRBV6-6 and TRBJ2-3, with 7 bases identical to TRBD1. The ends lost 2 bases at V and 4 bases at J; junction bases unmatched: 6. CDR1 and CDR2 (germline): MNHNY, SVGAGI (reference sequence). The CDR3 spans 15 residues. CDR3 sequence: CASSYQQGLADTQYF. In nucleotides, the CDR3 is TGTGCCAGCAGTTACCAACAGGGGTTGGCAGATACGCAGTATTTT.